This T cell receptor (beta chain) came from a study of blood T cells in healthy people across ages. Study-wide context: Capturing about one barcoded beta molecule per two T cells was achieved by template switching.

With respect to this clonotype: The antigen is not known.

V lost 6 bases, J lost 3 bases, and 11 bases lay in between. The germline V gene has CDR1 MNHEY and CDR2 SVGAGI. The CDR3 contains 13 residues. The authors ran a second PCR of about 6 to 12 cycles using a sample-barcoded 5' primer and a J-beta primer mix. Every cDNA molecule carried a tag from a template-switch adaptor bearing 12 random nucleotides. TCRdb re-analysed the 5' RACE reads in MiXCR, keeping a single row per CDR3 protein. The sample carries about 640,000 distinct CDR3 sequences, roughly 50% recorded once. The study's findings and limits: Per-million-T-cell TCR beta diversity fell roughly linearly with age. Long-lived donors carried more naive CD4+ cells and greater diversity than aged donors.

The V call is TRBV6-5, the J call TRBJ1-1; the D gene is possibly TRBD1 (6 bases). Material: blood. The clonotype comes from a man in his 60s in good health. CDR3 protein: CASSRGQYTEAFF. For the CDR3, the DNA is TGTGCCAGCAGCCGAGGACAGTACACTGAAGCTTTCTTT.